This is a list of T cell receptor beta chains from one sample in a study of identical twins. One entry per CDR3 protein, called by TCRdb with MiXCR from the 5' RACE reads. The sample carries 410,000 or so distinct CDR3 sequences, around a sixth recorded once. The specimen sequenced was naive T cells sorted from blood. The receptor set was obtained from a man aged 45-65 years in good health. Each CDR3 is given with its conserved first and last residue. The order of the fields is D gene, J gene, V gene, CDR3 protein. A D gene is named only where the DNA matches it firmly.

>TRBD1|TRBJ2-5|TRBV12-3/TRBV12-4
CASSFMTGRETQYF
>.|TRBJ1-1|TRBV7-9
CASSPDAMNTEAFF
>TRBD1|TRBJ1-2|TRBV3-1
CASSPDRVWGYTF
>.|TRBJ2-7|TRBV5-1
CASSLDGAGYEQYF
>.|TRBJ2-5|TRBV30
CAWSGSGQETQYF
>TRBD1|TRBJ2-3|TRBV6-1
CASSPRQGPSADTQYF
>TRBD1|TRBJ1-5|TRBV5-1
CASSLTGASNQPQHF
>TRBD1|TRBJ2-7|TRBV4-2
CASSQDRTGGLYEQYF
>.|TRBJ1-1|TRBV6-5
CASSYSAGVNTEAFF
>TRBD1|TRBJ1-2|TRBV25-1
CASSEGTGARSYGYTF
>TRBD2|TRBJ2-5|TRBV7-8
CASSLVGRRLATSQYF
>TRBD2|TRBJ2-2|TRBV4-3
CASSQAYVELAGSTGELFF
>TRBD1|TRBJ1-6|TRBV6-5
CASSSWTGGMYSPLHF
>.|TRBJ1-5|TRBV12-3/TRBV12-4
CASSPTASNQPQHF
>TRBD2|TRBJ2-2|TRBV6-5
CASSYSPSGRATGELFF
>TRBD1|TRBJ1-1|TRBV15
CATSREGTVNTEAFF
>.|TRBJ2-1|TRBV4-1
CASSPALAPNEQFF
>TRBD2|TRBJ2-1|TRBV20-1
CSAPLGGGAYNEQFF
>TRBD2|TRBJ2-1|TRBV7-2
CASSLLAGGPFF
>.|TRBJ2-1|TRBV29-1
CSVTSYTYNEQFF
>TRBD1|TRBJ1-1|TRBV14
CASSRSSTGEPFLYTEAFF
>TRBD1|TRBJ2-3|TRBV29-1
CSVGRGRTDTQYF
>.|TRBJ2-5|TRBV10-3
CAISDRGETQYF
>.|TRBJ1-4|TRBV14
CASSSQGAAEKLFF
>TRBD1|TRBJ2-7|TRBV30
CAWSVGQGAYEQYF
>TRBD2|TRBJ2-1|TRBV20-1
CSASNEGRAGFEQFF
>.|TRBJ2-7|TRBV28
CASSHDTEYEQYF
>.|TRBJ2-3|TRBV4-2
CASSQVLDPLSSSTDTQYF
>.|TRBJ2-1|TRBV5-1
CASSLRRGNEQFF
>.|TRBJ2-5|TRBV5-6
CASSLEGYGEHQETQYF
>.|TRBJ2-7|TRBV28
CASSFRPKAHEQYF
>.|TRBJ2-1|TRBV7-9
CASSLVPSLTYNEQFF
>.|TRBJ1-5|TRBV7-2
CASSLDLQNQPQHF
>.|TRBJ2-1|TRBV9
CASSVAGGNLYNEQFF
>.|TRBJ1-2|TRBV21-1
CASSRPWGDGYTF
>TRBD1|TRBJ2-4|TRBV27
CASSPGTVTPLAKNIQYF
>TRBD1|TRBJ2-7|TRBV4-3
CASSRLGAGGYEQYF
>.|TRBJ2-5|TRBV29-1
CSVVEETQYF
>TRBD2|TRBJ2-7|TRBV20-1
CSTPLSGSLDEQYF
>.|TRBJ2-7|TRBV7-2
CASRNGVEQYF
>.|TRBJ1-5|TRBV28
CASRHLLNQPQHF